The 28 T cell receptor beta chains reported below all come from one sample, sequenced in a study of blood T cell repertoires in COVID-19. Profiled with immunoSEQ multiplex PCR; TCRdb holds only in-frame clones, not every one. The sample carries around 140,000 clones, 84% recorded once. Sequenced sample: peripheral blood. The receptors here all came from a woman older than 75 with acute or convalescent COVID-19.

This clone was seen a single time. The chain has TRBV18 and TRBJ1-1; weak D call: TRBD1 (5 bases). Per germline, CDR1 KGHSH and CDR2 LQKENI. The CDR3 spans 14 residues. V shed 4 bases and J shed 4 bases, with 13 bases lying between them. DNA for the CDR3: TGTGCCAGCTCACTTCAGGGAGGTGGCACTGAAGCTTTCTTT. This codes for CASSLQGGGTEAFF. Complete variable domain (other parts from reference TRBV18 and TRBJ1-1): NAGVMQNPRHLVRRRGQEARLRCSPMKGHSHVYWYRQLPEEGLKFMVYLQKENIIDESGMPKERFSAEFPKEGPSILRIQQVVRGDSAAYFCASSLQGGGTEAFFGQGTRLTVV.

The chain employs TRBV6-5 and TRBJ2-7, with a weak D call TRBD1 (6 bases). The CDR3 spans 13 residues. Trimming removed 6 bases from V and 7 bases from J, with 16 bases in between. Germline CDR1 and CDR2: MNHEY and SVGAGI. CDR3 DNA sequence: TGTGCCAGCAGATGGGGACAAATTGGGGAGCAGTACTTC. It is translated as CASRWGQIGEQYF.

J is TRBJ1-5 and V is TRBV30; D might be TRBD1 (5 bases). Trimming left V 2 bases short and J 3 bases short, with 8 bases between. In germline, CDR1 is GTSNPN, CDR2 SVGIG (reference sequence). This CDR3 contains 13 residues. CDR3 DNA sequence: TGTGCCTGGAGTAGGGACTACAATCAGCCCCAGCATTTT. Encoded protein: CAWSRDYNQPQHF. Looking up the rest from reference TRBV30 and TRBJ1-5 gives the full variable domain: SQTIHQWPATLVQPVGSPLSLECTVEGTSNPNLYWYRQAAGRGLQLLFYSVGIGQISSEVPQNLSASRPQDRQFILSSKKLLLSDSGFYLCAWSRDYNQPQHFGDGTRLSIL.

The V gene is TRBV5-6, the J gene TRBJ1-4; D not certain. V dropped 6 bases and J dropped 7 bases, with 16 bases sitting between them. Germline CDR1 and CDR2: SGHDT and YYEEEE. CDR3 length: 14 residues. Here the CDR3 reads CASTKMGSPEKLFF. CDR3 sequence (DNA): TGTGCCAGCACTAAAATGGGCAGCCCTGAAAAACTGTTTTTT.

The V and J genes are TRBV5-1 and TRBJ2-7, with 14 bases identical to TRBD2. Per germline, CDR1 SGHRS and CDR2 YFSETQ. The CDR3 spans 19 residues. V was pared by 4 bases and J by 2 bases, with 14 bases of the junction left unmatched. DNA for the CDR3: TGCGCCAGCAGCCTACATGAAAAGGGACTAGCGGGAGATCCCTACGAGCAGTACTTC. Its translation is CASSLHEKGLAGDPYEQYF.

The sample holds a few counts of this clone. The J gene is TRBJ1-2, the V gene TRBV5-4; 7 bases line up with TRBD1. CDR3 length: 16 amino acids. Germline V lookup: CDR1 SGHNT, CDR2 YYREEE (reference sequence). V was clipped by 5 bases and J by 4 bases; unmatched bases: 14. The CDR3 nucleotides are TGTGCCAGCAGAGCGGGGGGGACAGTCGAATTCTATGGCTACACCTTC. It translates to CASRAGGTVEFYGYTF.

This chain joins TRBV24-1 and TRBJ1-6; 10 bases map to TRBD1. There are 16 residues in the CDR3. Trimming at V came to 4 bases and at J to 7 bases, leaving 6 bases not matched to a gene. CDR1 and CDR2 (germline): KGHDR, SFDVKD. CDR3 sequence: CATSEKDRGGNSPLHF. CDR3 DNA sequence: TGTGCCACCAGTGAGAAGGACAGGGGGGGAAATTCACCCCTCCACTTT.

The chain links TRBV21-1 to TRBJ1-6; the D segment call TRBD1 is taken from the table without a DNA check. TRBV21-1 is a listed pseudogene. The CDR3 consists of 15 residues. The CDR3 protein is CASSKGDSYNSPLHF. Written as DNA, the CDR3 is TGTGCCAGCAGCAAGGGGGACAGTTATAATTCACCCCTCCACTTT.

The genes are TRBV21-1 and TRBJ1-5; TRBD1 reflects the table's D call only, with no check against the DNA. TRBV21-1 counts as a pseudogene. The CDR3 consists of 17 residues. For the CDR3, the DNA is TGTGCCAGCAGCAAAGCCGGCAGGGGATGTAGCAATCAGCCCCAGCATTTT. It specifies CASSKAGRGCSNQPQHF.

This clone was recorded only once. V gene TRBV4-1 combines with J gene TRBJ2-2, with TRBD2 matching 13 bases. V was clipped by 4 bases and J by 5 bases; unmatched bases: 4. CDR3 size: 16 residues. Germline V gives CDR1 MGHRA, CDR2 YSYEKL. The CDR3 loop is CASSRTSGSSTGELFF. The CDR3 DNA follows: TGCGCCAGCAGCCGGACTAGCGGGAGCTCTACCGGGGAGCTGTTTTTT.

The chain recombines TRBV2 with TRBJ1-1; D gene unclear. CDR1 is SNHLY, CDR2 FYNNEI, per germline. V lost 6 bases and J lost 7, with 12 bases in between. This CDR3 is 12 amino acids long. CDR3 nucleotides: TGTGCCAGCAGGAAACTCATCCATGAAGCTTTCTTT. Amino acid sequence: CASRKLIHEAFF.

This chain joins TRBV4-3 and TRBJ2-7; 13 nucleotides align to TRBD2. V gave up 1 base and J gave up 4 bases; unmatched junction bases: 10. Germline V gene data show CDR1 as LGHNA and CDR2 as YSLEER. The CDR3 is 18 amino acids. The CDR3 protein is CASSQGTSGGSRSYEQYF. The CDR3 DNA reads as TGCGCCAGCAGCCAAGGGACTAGCGGGGGTTCTCGTTCTTACGAGCAGTACTTC.

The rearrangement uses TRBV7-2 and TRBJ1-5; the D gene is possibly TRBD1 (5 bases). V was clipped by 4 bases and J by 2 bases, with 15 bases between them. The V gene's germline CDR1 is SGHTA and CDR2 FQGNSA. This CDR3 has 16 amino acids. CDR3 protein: CASSWSGGYGNQPQHF. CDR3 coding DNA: TGTGCCAGCAGCTGGAGCGGGGGGTACGGCAATCAGCCCCAGCATTTT.

The DNA of the CDR3 is TGTGCCAGCAGTGAACGGGGTGCCAACAATCAGCCCCAGCATTTT. The encoded protein is CASSERGANNQPQHF. The chain employs TRBV6-1 and TRBJ1-5; the D is unclear. Germline V gene sequence: CDR1 MNHNS, CDR2 SASEGT. There are 15 residues in the CDR3. Trimming left V 2 bases short and J 3 bases short, with 11 bases between.

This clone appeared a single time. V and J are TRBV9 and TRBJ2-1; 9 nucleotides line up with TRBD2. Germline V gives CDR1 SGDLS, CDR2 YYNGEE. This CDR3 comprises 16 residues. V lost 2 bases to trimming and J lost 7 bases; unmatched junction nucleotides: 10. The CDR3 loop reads CASSVRLAVPSNEQFF. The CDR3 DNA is TGTGCCAGCAGCGTCAGACTAGCGGTTCCGAGTAATGAGCAGTTCTTC.

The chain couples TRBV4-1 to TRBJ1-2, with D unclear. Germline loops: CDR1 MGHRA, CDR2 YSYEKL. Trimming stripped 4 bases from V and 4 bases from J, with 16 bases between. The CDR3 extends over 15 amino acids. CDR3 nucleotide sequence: TGCGCCAGCAGCCCGCGGGGAGCGCTGGGCTATGGCTACACCTTC. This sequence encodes CASSPRGALGYGYTF.

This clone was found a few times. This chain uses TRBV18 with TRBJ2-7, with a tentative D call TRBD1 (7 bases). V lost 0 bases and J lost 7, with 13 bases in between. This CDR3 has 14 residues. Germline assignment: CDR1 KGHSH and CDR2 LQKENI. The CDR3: CASSPPNRGGEQYF. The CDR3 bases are TGTGCCAGCTCACCACCGAACAGGGGAGGAGAGCAGTACTTC.

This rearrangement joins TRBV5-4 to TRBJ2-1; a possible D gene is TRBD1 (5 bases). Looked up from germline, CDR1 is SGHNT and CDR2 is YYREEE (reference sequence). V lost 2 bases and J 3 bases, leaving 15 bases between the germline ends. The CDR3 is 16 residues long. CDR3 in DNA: TGTGCCAGCAGCTTAAAGACAGACGCCAACTACAATGAGCAGTTCTTC. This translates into CASSLKTDANYNEQFF.

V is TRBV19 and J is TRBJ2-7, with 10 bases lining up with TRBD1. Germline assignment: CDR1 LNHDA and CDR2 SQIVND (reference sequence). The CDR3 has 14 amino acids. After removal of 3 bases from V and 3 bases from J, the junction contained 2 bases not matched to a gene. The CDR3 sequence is CASSIRTGGYEQYF. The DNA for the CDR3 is TGTGCCAGTAGTATTAGGACAGGGGGCTACGAGCAGTACTTC.

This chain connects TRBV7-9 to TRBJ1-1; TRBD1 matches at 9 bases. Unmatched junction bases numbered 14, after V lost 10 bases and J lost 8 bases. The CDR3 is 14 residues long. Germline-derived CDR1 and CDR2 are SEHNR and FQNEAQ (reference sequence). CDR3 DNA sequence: TGTGCCACCAATTCCTGGACAGGGGTTGAGGAAGCTTTCTTT. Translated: CATNSWTGVEEAFF. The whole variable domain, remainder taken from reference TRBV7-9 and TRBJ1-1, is DTGVSQNPRHKITKRGQNVTFRCDPISEHNRLYWYRQTLGQGPEFLTYFQNEAQLEKSRLLSDRFSAERPKGSFSTLEIQRTEQGDSAMYLCATNSWTGVEEAFFGQGTRLTVV.

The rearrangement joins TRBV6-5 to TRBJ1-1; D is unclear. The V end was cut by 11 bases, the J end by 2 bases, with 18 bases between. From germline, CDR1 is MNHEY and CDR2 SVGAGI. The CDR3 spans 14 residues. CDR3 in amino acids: CAGRLGTGNTEAFF. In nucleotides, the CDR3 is TGTGCCGGCCGACTAGGCACGGGCAACACTGAAGCTTTCTTT.

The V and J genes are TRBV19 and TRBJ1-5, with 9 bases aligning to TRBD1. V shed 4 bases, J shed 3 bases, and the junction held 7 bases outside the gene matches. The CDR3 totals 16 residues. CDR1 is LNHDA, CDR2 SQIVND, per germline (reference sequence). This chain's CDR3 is CASSSPRDRVNQPQHF. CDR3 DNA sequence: TGTGCCAGTAGTAGCCCCCGGGACAGGGTCAATCAGCCCCAGCATTTT. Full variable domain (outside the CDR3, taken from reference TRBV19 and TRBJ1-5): DGGITQSPKYLFRKEGQNVTLSCEQNLNHDAMYWYRQDPGQGLRLIYYSQIVNDFQKGDIAEGYSVSREKKESFPLTVTSAQKNPTAFYLCASSSPRDRVNQPQHFGDGTRLSIL.

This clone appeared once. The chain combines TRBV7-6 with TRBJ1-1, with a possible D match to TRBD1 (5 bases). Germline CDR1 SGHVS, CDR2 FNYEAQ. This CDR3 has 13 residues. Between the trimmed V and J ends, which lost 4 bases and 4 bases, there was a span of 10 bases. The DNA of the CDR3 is TGTGCCAGCAGCTCGGGTAGGGGCACTGAAGCTTTCTTT. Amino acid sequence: CASSSGRGTEAFF.

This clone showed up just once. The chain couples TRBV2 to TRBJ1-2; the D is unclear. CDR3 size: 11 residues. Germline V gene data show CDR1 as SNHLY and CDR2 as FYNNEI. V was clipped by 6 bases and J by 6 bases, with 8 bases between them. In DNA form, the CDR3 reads TGTGCCAGCAGCGCGACAAATGGCTACACCTTC. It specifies CASSATNGYTF.

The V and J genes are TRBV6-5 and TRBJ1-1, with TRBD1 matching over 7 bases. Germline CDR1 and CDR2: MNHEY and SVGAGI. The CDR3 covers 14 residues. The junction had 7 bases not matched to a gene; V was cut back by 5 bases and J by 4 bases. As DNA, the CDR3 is TGTGCCAGCAGTAATTACAGGGGTGGCACTGAAGCTTTCTTT. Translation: CASSNYRGGTEAFF.

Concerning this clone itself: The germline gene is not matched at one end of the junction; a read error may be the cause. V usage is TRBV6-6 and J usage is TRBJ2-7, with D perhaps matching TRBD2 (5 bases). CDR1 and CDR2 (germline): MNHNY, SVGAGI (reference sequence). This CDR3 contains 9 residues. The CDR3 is CASSYGSCF. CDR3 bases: TGTGCCAGCAGTTACGGGAGCTGCTTC.

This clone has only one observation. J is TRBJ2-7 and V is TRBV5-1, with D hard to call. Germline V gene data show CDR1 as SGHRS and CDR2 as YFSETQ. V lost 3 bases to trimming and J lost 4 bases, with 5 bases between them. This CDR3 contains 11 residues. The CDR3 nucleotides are TGCGCCAGCAGCTCGGGTTACGAGCAGTACTTC. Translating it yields CASSSGYEQYF.

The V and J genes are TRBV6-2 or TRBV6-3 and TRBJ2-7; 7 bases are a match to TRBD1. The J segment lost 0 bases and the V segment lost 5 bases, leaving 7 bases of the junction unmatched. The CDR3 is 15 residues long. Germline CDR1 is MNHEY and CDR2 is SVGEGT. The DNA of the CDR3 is TGTGCCAGCAGTAAAGACAGGGCCCTCTCCTACGAGCAGTACTTC. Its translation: CASSKDRALSYEQYF.